Sequencing of this T cell receptor (beta chain) was carried out in a study of graft-versus-host responses after intestinal transplantation. Measured with immunoSEQ multiplex PCR; TCRdb has only the in-frame clones, and not every one. The sample gives about 10,000 clones, 85% to 95% of which show up once; about 3.5% is in the top ten. Germline assignment: CDR1 SGHDT and CDR2 YYEEEE. Trimming took 4 bases from V and 7 from J; bases not matched to a gene: 9. This CDR3 has 15 residues. The source was PBMCs, collected 40 to 45 days after intestinal transplantation. The chain carries TRBV5-6 and TRBJ2-2, with 8 bases matching TRBD1. The receptor's source is a human patient who received an intestinal transplant, so some T cells may come from the graft donor. The CDR3 coding sequence is TGTGCCAGCAGCAACCACAGGGGGTTCTACGGGGAGCTGTTTTTT. Translation gives CASSNHRGFYGELFF.